Listed below are T cell receptor beta chains from one sample, sequenced in a study of blood T cells in healthy people across ages. TCRdb redid the calling of the 5' RACE reads with MiXCR, one entry per CDR3 protein. The repertoire holds 1.5 million or so distinct CDR3 sequences, with approximately 42% as singletons. The sample taken for sequencing was blood. The receptors come from a woman aged 18-35 years in good health. CDR3s include the opening cysteine and the closing phenylalanine or tryptophan.

TRBJ1-2 | TRBV12-3/TRBV12-4 | CASSHSTGVGYGYTF
TRBJ1-6 | TRBV12-3/TRBV12-4 | CASSRQGSSYNSPLHF
TRBJ2-7 | TRBV20-1 | CSARGPVPYEQYF
TRBJ1-2 | TRBV6-1 | CASTGGLRYGYTF
TRBJ1-2 | TRBV4-1 | CASSPFRKDRGPNYGYTF
TRBJ2-1 | TRBV5-1 | CASSLWRTGINNEQFF
TRBJ1-2 | TRBV27 | CASSLRQTSNYGYTF
TRBJ1-2 | TRBV10-3 | CAISDLPGTGGGYTF
TRBJ2-1 | TRBV20-1 | CSARISWVAGDNEQFF
TRBJ2-2 | TRBV3-1 | CASSQELLGGELFF
TRBJ1-3 | TRBV6-5 | CASSPDRGYTIYF
TRBJ1-1 | TRBV20-1 | CSARDWAPAQDTEAFF
TRBJ2-5 | TRBV27 | CASSLGGAGEVETQYF
TRBJ2-7 | TRBV5-6 | CASSRTSTYEQYF
TRBJ2-5 | TRBV4-1 | CASSLPSDSPWETQYF
TRBJ1-2 | TRBV2 | CASSEMDTTGYGYTF
TRBJ2-3 | TRBV29-1 | CSAKGIGDSSTDTQYF
TRBJ1-2 | TRBV30 | CACYRDRAANYGYTF
TRBJ1-1 | TRBV12-3/TRBV12-4 | CASSLSGGAFF
TRBJ2-7 | TRBV20-1 | CSARTSGRGSYEQYF
TRBJ1-1 | TRBV29-1 | CSVYNGGNTEAFF
TRBJ2-4 | TRBV5-1 | CASSLGPPRPNIQYF
TRBJ2-7 | TRBV20-1 | CSAPVGAYEQYF
TRBJ2-1 | TRBV25-1 | CASSVLRGNEQFF
TRBJ2-7 | TRBV7-9 | CASSLVDRGGLAGPAYEQYF
TRBJ2-1 | TRBV6-6 | CASSYRGSGVSYNEQFF
TRBJ2-3 | TRBV3-1 | CASSQVTDGDTQYF
TRBJ2-7 | TRBV6-2/TRBV6-3 | CASSPRQGGTYEQYF
TRBJ2-1 | TRBV7-9 | CASSPMTGTSDNEQFF
TRBJ2-7 | TRBV20-1 | CSARQGGEQYF
TRBJ2-2 | TRBV10-1 | CASSEQGAHTGELFF
TRBJ2-3 | TRBV10-3 | CAAGRDSSQPYF
TRBJ1-2 | TRBV7-9 | CASSPVYPYGYTF
TRBJ2-1 | TRBV6-1 | CASSPLAGTSGVYNEQFF
TRBJ2-7 | TRBV30 | CAWDFGHYSYEQYF
. | TRBV13 | CASSYLDSITGEYEQYF
TRBJ2-1 | TRBV5-8 | CASSLDARPFVNYNEQFF
TRBJ1-5 | TRBV6-1 | CASSDPGGSNQPQHF
TRBJ1-2 | TRBV28 | CASSWGSAGSGYTF
TRBJ2-4 | TRBV18 | CASSPLWGEENIQYF
TRBJ2-1 | TRBV5-1 | CASSLSGSSEQFF